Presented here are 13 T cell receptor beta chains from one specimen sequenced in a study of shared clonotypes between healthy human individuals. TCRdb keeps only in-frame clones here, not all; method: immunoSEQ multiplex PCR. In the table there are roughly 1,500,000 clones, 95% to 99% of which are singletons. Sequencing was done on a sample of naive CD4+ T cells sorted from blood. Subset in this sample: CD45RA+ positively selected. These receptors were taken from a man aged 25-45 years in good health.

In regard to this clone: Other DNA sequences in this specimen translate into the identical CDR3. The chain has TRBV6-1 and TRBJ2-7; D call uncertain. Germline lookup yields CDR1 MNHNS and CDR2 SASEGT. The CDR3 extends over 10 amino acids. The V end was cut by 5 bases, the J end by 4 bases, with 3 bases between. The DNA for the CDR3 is TGTGCCAGCAGTATATACGAGCAGTACTTC. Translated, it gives CASSIYEQYF.

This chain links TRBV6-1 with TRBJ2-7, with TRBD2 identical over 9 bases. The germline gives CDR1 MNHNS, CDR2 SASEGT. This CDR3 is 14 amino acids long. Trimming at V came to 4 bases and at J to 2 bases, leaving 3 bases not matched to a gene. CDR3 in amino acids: CASSVSGSPYEQYF. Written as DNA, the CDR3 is TGTGCCAGCAGTGTTAGCGGGAGTCCCTACGAGCAGTACTTC.

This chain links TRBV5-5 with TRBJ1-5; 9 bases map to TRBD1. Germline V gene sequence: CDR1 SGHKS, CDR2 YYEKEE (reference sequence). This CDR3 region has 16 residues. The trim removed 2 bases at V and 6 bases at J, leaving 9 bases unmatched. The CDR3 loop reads CASSFRDRVTGQPQHF. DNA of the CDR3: TGTGCCAGCAGCTTTCGGGACAGGGTGACAGGTCAGCCCCAGCATTTT. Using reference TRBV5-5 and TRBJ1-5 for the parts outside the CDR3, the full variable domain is DAGVTQSPTHLIKTRGQQVTLRCSPISGHKSVSWYQQVLGQGPQFIFQYYEKEERGRGNFPDRFSARQFPNYSSELNVNALLLGDSALYLCASSFRDRVTGQPQHFGDGTRLSIL.

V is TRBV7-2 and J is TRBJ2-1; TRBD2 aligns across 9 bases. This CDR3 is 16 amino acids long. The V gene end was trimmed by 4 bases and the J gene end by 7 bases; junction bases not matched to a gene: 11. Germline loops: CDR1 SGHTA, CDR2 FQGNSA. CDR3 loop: CASSYSAGGLRNEQFF. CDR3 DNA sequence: TGTGCCAGCAGCTATAGCGCGGGAGGGCTGAGGAATGAGCAGTTCTTC.

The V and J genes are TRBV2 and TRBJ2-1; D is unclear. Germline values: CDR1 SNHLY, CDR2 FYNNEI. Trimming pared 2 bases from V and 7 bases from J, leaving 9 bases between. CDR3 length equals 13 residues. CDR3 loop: CASSERPGNEQFF. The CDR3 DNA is TGTGCCAGCAGTGAAAGGCCCGGGAATGAGCAGTTCTTC.

CDR3 DNA: TGTGCCAGCAGTGCCGAGACAACGTGGCGTTGGAACACTGAAGCTTTCTTT. It yields the protein CASSAETTWRWNTEAFF. The chain joins TRBV27 to TRBJ1-1, with D hard to call. The CDR3 sequence is 17 residues long. Trimming pared 5 bases from V and 1 base from J, leaving 20 bases between. CDR1 and CDR2 (germline): MNHEY, SMNVEV (reference sequence).

Here the CDR3 reads CASSPESSHGTEGYTF. CDR3 bases: TGCGCCAGCAGCCCCGAATCATCCCACGGGACCGAAGGCTACACCTTC. This chain joins TRBV5-1 and TRBJ1-2, with a weak D call TRBD1 (5 bases). This CDR3 contains 16 residues. Germline-derived CDR1 and CDR2 are SGHRS and YFSETQ. The ends were cut back, 4 bases at V and 8 bases at J, with 24 bases in the middle.

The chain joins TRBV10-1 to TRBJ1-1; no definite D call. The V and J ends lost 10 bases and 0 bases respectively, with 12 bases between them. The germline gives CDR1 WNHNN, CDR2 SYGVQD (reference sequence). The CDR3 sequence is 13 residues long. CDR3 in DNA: TGCGCCACCTCGGGGAACTTGAACACTGAAGCTTTCTTT. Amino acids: CATSGNLNTEAFF.

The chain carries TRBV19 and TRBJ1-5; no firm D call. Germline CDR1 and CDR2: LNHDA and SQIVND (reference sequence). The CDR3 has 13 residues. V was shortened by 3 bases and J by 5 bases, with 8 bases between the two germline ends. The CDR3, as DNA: TGTGCCAGTAGTATTAAGACTCATCAGCCCCAGCATTTT. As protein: CASSIKTHQPQHF.

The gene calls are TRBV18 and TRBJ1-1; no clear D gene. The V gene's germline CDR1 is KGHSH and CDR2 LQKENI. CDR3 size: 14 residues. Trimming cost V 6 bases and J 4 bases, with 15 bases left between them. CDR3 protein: CASSDQSVVTEAFF. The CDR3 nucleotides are TGTGCCAGCTCGGACCAAAGCGTAGTCACTGAAGCTTTCTTT.

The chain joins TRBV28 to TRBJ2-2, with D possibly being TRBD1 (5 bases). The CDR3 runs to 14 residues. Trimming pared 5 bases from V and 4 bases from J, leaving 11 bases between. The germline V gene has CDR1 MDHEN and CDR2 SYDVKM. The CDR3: CASSPIRGTGELFF. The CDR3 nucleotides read TGTGCCAGCAGTCCAATAAGGGGCACCGGGGAGCTGTTTTTT.

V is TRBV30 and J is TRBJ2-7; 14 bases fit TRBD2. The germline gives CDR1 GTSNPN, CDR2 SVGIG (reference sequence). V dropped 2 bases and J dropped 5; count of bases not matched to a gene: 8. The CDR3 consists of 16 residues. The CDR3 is CAWSLTSGRAADEQYF. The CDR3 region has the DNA TGTGCCTGGAGTCTGACTAGCGGGAGGGCCGCCGACGAGCAGTACTTC.

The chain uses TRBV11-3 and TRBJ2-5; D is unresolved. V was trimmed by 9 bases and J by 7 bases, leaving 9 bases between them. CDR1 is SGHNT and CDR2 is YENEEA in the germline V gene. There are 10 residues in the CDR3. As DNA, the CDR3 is TGTGCCAGTATAAGGCTGACCCAGTACTTC. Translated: CASIRLTQYF.